The 13 T cell receptor beta chains reported below all come from one sample, sequenced in a study of OX40 agonist ivuxolimab in advanced cancers. Profiling relied on immunoSEQ multiplex PCR, and the TCRdb table lists in-frame clones only, not all of them. The sample shows roughly 100,000 clones, 90% of them seen only once. The sample was CD4+ or CD8+ T cells sorted from blood, taken in a trial of the OX40 agonist ivuxolimab. The receptors were sampled from an adult with an advanced solid tumor such as melanoma, head and neck, liver or kidney cancer.

The V gene is TRBV7-8, the J gene TRBJ1-1; D remains unclear. Germline CDR1 and CDR2: SGHVS and FQNEAQ. Trimming pared 1 base from V and 4 bases from J, leaving 10 bases between. The CDR3 extends over 14 amino acids. The CDR3 DNA sequence: TGTGCCAGCAGCTTAGAATCGTGGAGCACTGAAGCTTTCTTT. Protein product: CASSLESWSTEAFF.

This clone was observed a handful of times. The chain couples TRBV29-1 to TRBJ1-2; 7 bases agree with TRBD1. CDR1 and CDR2 (germline): SQVTM, ANQGSEA. The length of the CDR3 is 17 residues. V was pared by 0 bases and J by 7 bases, with 17 bases of the junction left unmatched. The CDR3 DNA sequence: TGCAGCGTTGAAGAGGAGACAGGGCGTCTCCTGGGTCGTGGCTACACCTTC. Protein: CSVEEETGRLLGRGYTF.

The sample holds a few counts of this clone. The CDR3 coding sequence is TGTGCCAGCAGCAATACACTGGGAAGCAATCAGCCCCAGCATTTT. Amino acids: CASSNTLGSNQPQHF. V usage is TRBV27 and J usage is TRBJ1-5; D unclear. The CDR3 runs 15 residues. V lost 6 bases to trimming and J lost 1 base, with 13 bases between them. The germline V gene has CDR1 MNHEY and CDR2 SMNVEV (reference sequence).

The V and J genes are TRBV5-1 and TRBJ2-2; TRBD2 matches at 7 bases. This CDR3 region has 15 residues. Trimming cost V 1 base and J 4 bases; bases outside gene matches: 4. Germline lookup yields CDR1 SGHRS and CDR2 YFSETQ. The CDR3 here is CASSLTGRTTGELFF. DNA of the CDR3: TGCGCCAGCAGCTTGACCGGGAGGACCACCGGGGAGCTGTTTTTT.

This clone was detected only once. This rearrangement joins TRBV27 to TRBJ1-1, with 10 positions matching TRBD1. This CDR3 spans 15 amino acids. J lost 5 bases, V lost 5 bases, and 8 bases had no gene match. From germline, CDR1 is MNHEY and CDR2 SMNVEV (reference sequence). The CDR3 loop reads CASSRWTGGWTEAFF. In DNA form, the CDR3 reads TGTGCCAGCAGTCGATGGACAGGGGGTTGGACTGAAGCTTTCTTT.

The chain carries TRBV10-1 and TRBJ2-3, with TRBD2 as a possible D gene (6 bases). Deletions cut 3 bases from V and 11 bases from J, with 18 bases between. The CDR3 spans 14 residues. CDR1 WNHNN and CDR2 SYGVQD come from the germline V gene (reference sequence). CDR3: CASSESGLVDGQYF. CDR3 bases: TGCGCCAGCAGTGAATCGGGACTCGTGGATGGGCAGTATTTT.

The rearrangement links TRBV7-9 to TRBJ2-5; TRBD2 matches at 8 bases. The J call may not be correct, given that the DNA end is closer to TRBJ2-7. Germline V CDR1 and CDR2: SEHNR, FQNEAQ (reference sequence). The CDR3 extends over 16 amino acids. The CDR3 sequence: CASSLVGGRRTYEQYF. CDR3 DNA sequence: TGTGCCAGCAGCTTAGTGGGCGGGAGGAGGACCTACGAGCAGTACTTC.

The rearrangement joins TRBV6-5 to TRBJ1-1; 8 bases match TRBD1. Germline CDR1 reads MNHEY; CDR2 reads SVGAGI. V gave up 2 bases and J gave up 4 bases; unmatched junction bases: 6. CDR3 length equals 15 residues. This CDR3 reads CASSYRDRGSTEAFF. CDR3 DNA: TGTGCCAGCAGTTACCGAGACAGGGGATCCACTGAAGCTTTCTTT.

The chain employs TRBV9 and TRBJ1-2, with D perhaps matching TRBD1 (5 bases). Germline V gene data show CDR1 as SGDLS and CDR2 as YYNGEE. This CDR3 is built from 16 residues. V lost 4 bases, J lost 7 bases, and 23 bases lay in between. The CDR3 DNA sequence: TGTGCCAGCAGCCCGACAGACGCCCCTTTAGCGGCTGGCTACACCTTC. It specifies CASSPTDAPLAAGYTF.

The chain combines TRBV30 with TRBJ1-5; 7 bases match TRBD1. The J segment lost 2 bases and the V segment lost 3 bases, leaving 7 bases of the junction unmatched. Germline V CDR1 and CDR2: GTSNPN, SVGIG (reference sequence). This CDR3 is built from 15 residues. CDR3 sequence: CAWRAPGGGNQPQHF. The CDR3 DNA is TGTGCCTGGAGGGCCCCAGGGGGGGGCAATCAGCCCCAGCATTTT.

This chain links TRBV7-6 with TRBJ2-2; possible D gene TRBD1, 5 bases. V shed 3 bases and J shed 6 bases, with 14 bases lying between them. Germline V gives CDR1 SGHVS, CDR2 FNYEAQ. The CDR3 contains 15 residues. CDR3: CASSFQGSFPGELFF. DNA of the CDR3: TGTGCCAGCAGCTTCCAGGGAAGTTTCCCCGGGGAGCTGTTTTTT.

The V call is TRBV19, the J call TRBJ2-2, with D unresolved. Trimming took 6 bases from V and 5 from J, leaving 10 bases between them. Germline lookup yields CDR1 LNHDA and CDR2 SQIVND (reference sequence). CDR3 size: 13 residues. CDR3: CASRLKVTGELFF. The CDR3 DNA reads as TGTGCCAGTAGACTAAAAGTAACCGGGGAGCTGTTTTTT.

In nucleotides, the CDR3 is TGTGCCAGCTCACCACTCCGGGACAGGGGTTCAGATACGCAGTATTTT. Its translation is CASSPLRDRGSDTQYF. V is TRBV18 and J is TRBJ2-3; 10 bases are shared with TRBD1. The CDR3 consists of 16 residues. V lost 1 base, J lost 4 bases, and 5 bases stayed unmatched. CDR1 and CDR2 from the germline V gene are KGHSH and LQKENI.